What follows are 7 T cell receptor beta chains derived from one specimen sequenced in a study of T cell responses to AZD1222 COVID-19 vaccine. Sequenced by immunoSEQ multiplex PCR; TCRdb stores in-frame clones only, minus some. The sample shows about 89,000 clones, about 86% of them seen only once. The specimen comprised peripheral blood, sampled 28 days after the second AZD1222 dose. These receptors all come from an adult who received the AZD1222 COVID-19 vaccine.

This clone was counted only a few times. The V call is TRBV5-1, the J call TRBJ2-7; the D is unclear. Trimming shortened V by 3 bases and J by 0 bases, and 13 bases separated the two germline ends. The CDR3 is made up of 15 amino acids. Germline values: CDR1 SGHRS, CDR2 YFSETQ. CDR3 coding DNA: TGCGCCAGCAGCTCAGGCGGCCACAGCTCCTACGAGCAGTACTTC. Protein product: CASSSGGHSSYEQYF.

The chain links TRBV19 to TRBJ2-4; 7 bases are a match to TRBD1. The junction had 19 bases not matched to a gene; V was cut back by 5 bases and J by 0 bases. Per germline, CDR1 LNHDA and CDR2 SQIVND (reference sequence). The CDR3 loop spans 20 amino acids. The CDR3 loop reads CASSDNPGTAILGAKNIQYF. Written as DNA, the CDR3 is TGTGCCAGTAGTGATAATCCCGGGACAGCGATTTTGGGAGCCAAAAACATTCAGTACTTC.

This chain links TRBV11-2 with TRBJ1-5; no definite D call. Trimming pared 4 bases from V and 6 bases from J, leaving 13 bases between. Germline CDR1 reads SGHAT; CDR2 reads FQNNGV. This CDR3 spans 14 amino acids. The CDR3 loop is CASSSGLVGQPQHF. The CDR3 region has the DNA TGTGCCAGCAGCTCCGGTCTGGTCGGTCAGCCCCAGCATTTT.

This clone was seen only once. J is TRBJ2-3 and V is TRBV5-1; D might be TRBD1 (6 bases). The germline gives CDR1 SGHRS, CDR2 YFSETQ. The CDR3 length is 14 residues. Trimming removed 4 bases at V and 0 bases at J, with 9 bases between. The CDR3 region is CASSRDRSTDTQYF. CDR3 DNA sequence: TGCGCCAGCAGCCGCGACAGGAGCACAGATACGCAGTATTTT.

This clone was recorded a few times. The chain couples TRBV6-5 to TRBJ1-1; tentative D call: TRBD1 (5 bases). The CDR3 has 14 residues. Per the germline V gene, CDR1 is MNHEY and CDR2 is SVGAGI. The V gene lost 2 bases and the J gene lost 3 bases, with 10 bases spanning the gap. CDR3: CASSYRQGYTEAFF. The CDR3 coding sequence is TGTGCCAGCAGTTACCGGCAGGGTTACACTGAAGCTTTCTTT.

The chain has TRBV7-6 and TRBJ2-5; TRBD1 matches 10 bases. The trim removed 5 bases at V and 5 bases at J, leaving 8 bases unmatched. The CDR3 extends over 15 amino acids. Germline V gene lookup returns CDR1 SGHVS and CDR2 FNYEAQ. The CDR3 region has the DNA TGTGCCAGCAGCAGGGGACAGGGGAAGAGGGAGACCCAGTACTTC. Its protein is CASSRGQGKRETQYF.

The CDR3 DNA sequence: TGTGCCAGCAGAACCGGGACCCCATTCGGGGATACGCAGTATTTT. Its protein product is CASRTGTPFGDTQYF. The V gene is TRBV27, the J gene TRBJ2-3; perhaps D is TRBD1 or TRBD2 (5 bases each). Germline CDR1 reads MNHEY; CDR2 reads SMNVEV (reference sequence). V was shortened by 6 bases and J by 6 bases, with 19 bases between the two germline ends. The CDR3 contains 15 residues.